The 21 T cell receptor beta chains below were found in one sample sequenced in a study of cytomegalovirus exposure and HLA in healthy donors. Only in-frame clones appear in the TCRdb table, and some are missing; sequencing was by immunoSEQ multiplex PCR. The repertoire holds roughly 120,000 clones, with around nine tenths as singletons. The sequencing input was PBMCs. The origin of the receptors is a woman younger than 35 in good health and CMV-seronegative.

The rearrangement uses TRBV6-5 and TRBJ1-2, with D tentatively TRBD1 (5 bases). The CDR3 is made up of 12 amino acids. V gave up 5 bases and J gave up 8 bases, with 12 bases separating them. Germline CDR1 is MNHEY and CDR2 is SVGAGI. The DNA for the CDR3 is TGTGCCAGCAGTCAGGGAATGGGGGGCTACACCTTC. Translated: CASSQGMGGYTF.

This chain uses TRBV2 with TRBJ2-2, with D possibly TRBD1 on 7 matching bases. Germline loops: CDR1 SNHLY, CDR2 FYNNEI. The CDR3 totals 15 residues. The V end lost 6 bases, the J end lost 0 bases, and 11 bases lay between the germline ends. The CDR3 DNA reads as TGTGCCAGCAGGGGCGGGACAGCGAACACCGGGGAGCTGTTTTTT. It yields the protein CASRGGTANTGELFF.

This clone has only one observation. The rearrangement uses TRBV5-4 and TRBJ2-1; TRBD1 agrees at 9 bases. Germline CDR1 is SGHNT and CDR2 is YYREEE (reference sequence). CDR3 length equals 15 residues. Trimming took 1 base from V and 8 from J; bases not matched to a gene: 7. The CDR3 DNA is TGTGCCAGCAGCTTGTTTGGGACAGGGCTCTATGAGCAGTTCTTC. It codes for CASSLFGTGLYEQFF. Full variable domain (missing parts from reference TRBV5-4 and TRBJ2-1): ETGVTQSPTHLIKTRGQQVTLRCSSQSGHNTVSWYQQALGQGPQFIFQYYREEENGRGNFPPRFSGLQFPNYSSELNVNALELDDSALYLCASSLFGTGLYEQFFGPGTRLTVL.

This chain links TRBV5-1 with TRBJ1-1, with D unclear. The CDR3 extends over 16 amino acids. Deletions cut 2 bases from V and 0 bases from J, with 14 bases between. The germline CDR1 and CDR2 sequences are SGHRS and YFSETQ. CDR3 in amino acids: CASSFFEGSLNTEAFF. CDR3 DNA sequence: TGCGCCAGCAGCTTTTTTGAGGGCAGCTTGAACACTGAAGCTTTCTTT.

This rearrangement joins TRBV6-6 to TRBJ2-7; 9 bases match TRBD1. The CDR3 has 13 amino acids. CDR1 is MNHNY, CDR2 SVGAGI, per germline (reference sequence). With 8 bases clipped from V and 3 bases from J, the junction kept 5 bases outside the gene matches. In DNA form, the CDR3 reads TGTGCCAGCGCGCGGGGACAGGGCTACGAGCAGTACTTC. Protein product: CASARGQGYEQYF.

CDR3 protein: CASSVTGGGQPQHF. In DNA, the CDR3 is TGTGCCAGCAGTGTGACAGGGGGCGGTCAGCCCCAGCATTTT. The rearrangement joins TRBV28 to TRBJ1-5, with 10 bases fitting TRBD1. CDR1 and CDR2 (germline): MDHEN, SYDVKM. The CDR3 sequence is 14 residues long. Trimming cost V 5 bases and J 6 bases; bases outside gene matches: 4.

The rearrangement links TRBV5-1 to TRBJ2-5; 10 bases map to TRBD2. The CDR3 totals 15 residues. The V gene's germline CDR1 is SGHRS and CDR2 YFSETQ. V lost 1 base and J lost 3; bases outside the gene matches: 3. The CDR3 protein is CASSLLSGGEETQYF. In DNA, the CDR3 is TGCGCCAGCAGCTTGTTAAGCGGGGGGGAAGAGACCCAGTACTTC.

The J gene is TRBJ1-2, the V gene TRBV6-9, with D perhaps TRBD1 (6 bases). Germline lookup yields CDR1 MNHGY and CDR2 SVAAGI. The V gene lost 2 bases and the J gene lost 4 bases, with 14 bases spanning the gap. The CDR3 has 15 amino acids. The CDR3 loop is CASSYRGQQTYGYTF. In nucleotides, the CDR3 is TGTGCCAGCAGTTATCGTGGACAGCAGACCTATGGCTACACCTTC.

CDR3 sequence reads: CATGTTRKAGELFF. CDR3 nucleotides: TGTGCCACCGGGACTACCCGTAAGGCCGGGGAGCTGTTTTTT. The chain combines TRBV19 with TRBJ2-2, with TRBD2 identical over 7 bases. The CDR3 consists of 14 residues. J gave up 6 bases and V 10 bases, and 11 bases lay outside the gene matches. CDR1 and CDR2 (germline): LNHDA, SQIVND (reference sequence).

CDR3 protein: CASSISSGGRNEQYF. CDR3 bases: TGTGCCAGCAGTATATCTAGCGGGGGGCGGAACGAGCAGTACTTC. The chain recombines TRBV28 with TRBJ2-7, with 11 positions matching TRBD2. Germline V gene sequence: CDR1 MDHEN, CDR2 SYDVKM. V gave up 5 bases and J gave up 5 bases; unmatched junction bases: 8. CDR3 length: 15 residues. The full variable domain, in which reference TRBV28 and TRBJ2-7 provide the parts outside the CDR3, is DVKVTQSSRYLVKRTGEKVFLECVQDMDHENMFWYRQDPGLGLRLIYFSYDVKMKEKGDIPEGYSVSREKKERFSLILESASTNQTSMYLCASSISSGGRNEQYFGPGTRLTVT.

CDR3 sequence reads: CASSPTGVYGYTF. CDR3 coding DNA: TGTGCCAGCAGTCCGACAGGTGTGTATGGCTACACCTTC. V and J are TRBV28 and TRBJ1-2, with TRBD1 as a possible D gene (6 bases). The CDR3 sequence is 13 residues long. CDR1 is MDHEN and CDR2 is SYDVKM in the germline V gene. Trimming pared 5 bases from V and 5 bases from J, leaving 12 bases between.

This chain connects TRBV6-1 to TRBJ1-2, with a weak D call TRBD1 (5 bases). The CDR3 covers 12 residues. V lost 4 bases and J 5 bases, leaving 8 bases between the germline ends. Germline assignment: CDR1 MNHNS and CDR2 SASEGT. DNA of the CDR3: TGTGCCAGCAGTGTATCAGGGTATGGCTACACCTTC. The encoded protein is CASSVSGYGYTF.

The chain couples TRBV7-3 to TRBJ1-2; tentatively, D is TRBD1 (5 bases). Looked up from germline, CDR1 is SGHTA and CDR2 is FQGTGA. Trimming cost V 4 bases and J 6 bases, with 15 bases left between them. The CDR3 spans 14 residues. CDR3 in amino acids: CASSSSTDADGYTF. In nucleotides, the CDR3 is TGTGCCAGCAGCTCTTCGACAGACGCTGATGGCTACACCTTC.

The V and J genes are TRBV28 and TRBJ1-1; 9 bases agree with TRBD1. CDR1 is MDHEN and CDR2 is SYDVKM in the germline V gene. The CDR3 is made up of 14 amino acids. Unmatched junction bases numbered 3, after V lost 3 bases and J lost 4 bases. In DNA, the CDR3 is TGTGCCAGCAGTTTTGAGGGACAGGGCACTGAAGCTTTCTTT. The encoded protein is CASSFEGQGTEAFF.

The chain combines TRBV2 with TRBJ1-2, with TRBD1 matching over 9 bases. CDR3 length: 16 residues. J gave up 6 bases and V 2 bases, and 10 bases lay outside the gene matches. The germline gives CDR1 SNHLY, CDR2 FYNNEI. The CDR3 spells CASSEKGIGTGHGYTF. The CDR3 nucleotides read TGTGCCAGCAGTGAAAAGGGTATAGGGACAGGGCATGGCTACACCTTC.

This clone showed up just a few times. CDR3 nucleotides: TGCGCCAGCACCGAGGCCGACTATGGCTACACCTTC. Translating gives CASTEADYGYTF. The gene calls are TRBV10-1 and TRBJ1-2, with no clear D. The germline CDR1 and CDR2 sequences are WNHNN and SYGVQD (reference sequence). The CDR3 is 12 amino acids. The V gene lost 7 bases and the J gene lost 3 bases, with 9 bases spanning the gap.

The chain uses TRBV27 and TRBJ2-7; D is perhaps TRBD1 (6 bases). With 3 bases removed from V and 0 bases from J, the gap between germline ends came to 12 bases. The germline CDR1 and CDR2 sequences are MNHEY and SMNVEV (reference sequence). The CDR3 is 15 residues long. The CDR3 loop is CASSLLRGISYEQYF. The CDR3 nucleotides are TGTGCCAGCAGTTTGTTAAGGGGGATCTCCTACGAGCAGTACTTC.

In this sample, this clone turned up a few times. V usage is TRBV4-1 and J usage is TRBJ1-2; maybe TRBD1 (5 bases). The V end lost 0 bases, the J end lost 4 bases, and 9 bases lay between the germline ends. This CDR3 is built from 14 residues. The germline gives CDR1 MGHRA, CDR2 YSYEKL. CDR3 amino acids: CASSQDPGGYGYTF. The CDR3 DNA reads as TGCGCCAGCAGCCAAGATCCGGGGGGCTATGGCTACACCTTC.

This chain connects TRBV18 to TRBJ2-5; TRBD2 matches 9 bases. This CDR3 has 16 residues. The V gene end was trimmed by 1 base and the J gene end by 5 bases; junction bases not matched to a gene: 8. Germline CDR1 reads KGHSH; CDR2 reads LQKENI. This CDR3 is CASSPLHSGSFETQYF. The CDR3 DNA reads TGTGCCAGCTCACCACTACATAGCGGGAGTTTTGAGACCCAGTACTTC.

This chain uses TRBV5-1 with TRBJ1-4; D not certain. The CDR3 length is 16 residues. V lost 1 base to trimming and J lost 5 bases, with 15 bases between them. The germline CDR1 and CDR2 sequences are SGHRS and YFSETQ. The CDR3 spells CASSLRPPGLNEKLFF. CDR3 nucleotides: TGCGCCAGCAGCTTGAGGCCGCCGGGTTTGAATGAAAAACTGTTTTTT.

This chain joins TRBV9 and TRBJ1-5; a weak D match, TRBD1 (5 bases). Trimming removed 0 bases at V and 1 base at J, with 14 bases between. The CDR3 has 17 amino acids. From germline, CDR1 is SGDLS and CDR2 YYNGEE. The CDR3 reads CASSVALEGRSNQPQHF. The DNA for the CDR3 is TGTGCCAGCAGCGTAGCTTTGGAGGGGAGAAGCAATCAGCCCCAGCATTTT.